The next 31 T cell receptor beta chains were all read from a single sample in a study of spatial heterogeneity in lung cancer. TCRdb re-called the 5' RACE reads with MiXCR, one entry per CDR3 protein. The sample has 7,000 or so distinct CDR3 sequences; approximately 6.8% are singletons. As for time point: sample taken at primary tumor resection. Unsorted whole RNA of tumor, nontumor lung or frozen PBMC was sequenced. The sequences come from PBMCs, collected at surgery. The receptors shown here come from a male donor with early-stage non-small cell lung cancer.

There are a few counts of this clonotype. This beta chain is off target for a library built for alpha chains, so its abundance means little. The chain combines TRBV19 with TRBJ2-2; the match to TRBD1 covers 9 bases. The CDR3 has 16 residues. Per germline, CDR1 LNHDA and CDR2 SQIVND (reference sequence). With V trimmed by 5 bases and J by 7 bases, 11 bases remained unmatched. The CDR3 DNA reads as TGTGCCAGTAGTCCACAAACAGGGGGCCTAAACGGGGAGCTGTTTTTT. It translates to CASSPQTGGLNGELFF.

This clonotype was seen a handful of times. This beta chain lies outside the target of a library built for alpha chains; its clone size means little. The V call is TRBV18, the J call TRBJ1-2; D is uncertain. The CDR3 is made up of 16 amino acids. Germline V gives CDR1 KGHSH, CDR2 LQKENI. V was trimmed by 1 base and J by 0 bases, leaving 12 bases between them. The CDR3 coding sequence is TGTGCCAGCTCACCACAAACCGATCCCGCTAACTATGGCTACACCTTC. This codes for CASSPQTDPANYGYTF.

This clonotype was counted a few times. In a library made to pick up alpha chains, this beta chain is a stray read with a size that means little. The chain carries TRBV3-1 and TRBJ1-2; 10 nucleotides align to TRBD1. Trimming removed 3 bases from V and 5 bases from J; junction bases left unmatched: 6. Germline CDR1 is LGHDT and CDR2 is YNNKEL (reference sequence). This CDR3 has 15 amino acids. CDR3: CASSHQTGGFYGYTF. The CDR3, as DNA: TGTGCCAGCAGCCACCAGACAGGGGGCTTTTATGGCTACACCTTC.

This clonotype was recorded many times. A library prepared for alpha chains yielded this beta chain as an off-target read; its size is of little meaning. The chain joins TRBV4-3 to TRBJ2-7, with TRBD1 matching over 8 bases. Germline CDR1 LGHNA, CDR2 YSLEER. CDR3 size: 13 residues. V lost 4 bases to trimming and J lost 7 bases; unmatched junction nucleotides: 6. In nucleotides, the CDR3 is TGCGCCAGCAGCCCACGGACAGGGCGAGAGCAGTACTTC. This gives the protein CASSPRTGREQYF.

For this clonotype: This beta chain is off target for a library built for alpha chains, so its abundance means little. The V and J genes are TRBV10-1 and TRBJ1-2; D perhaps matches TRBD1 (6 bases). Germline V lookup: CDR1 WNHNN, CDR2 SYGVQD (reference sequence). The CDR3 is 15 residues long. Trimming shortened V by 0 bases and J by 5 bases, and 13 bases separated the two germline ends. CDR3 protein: CASSESTQGQYGYTF. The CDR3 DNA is TGCGCCAGCAGTGAGTCGACACAGGGACAATATGGCTACACCTTC.

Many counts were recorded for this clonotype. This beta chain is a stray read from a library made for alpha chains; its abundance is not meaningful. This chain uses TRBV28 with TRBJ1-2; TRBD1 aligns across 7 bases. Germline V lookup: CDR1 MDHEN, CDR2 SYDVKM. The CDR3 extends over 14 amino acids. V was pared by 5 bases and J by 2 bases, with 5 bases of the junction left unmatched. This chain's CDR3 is CASSSGGGNYGYTF. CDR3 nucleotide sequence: TGTGCCAGCAGTAGCGGAGGGGGCAACTATGGCTACACCTTC.

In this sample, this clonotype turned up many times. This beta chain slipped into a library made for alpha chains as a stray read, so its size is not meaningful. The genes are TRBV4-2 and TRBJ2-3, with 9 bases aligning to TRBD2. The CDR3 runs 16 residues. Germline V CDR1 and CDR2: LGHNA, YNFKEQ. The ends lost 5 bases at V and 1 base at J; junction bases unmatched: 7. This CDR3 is CASSEAGGQGTDTQYF. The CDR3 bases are TGTGCCAGCAGCGAGGCGGGAGGGCAGGGCACAGATACGCAGTATTTT.

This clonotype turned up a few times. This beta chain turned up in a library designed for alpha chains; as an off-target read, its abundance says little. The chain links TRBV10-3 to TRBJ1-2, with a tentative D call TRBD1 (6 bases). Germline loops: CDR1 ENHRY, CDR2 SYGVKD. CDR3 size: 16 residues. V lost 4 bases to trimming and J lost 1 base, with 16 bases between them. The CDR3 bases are TGTGCCATCAGTGGCTTTTGGGACATAAATAACTATGGCTACACCTTC. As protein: CAISGFWDINNYGYTF.

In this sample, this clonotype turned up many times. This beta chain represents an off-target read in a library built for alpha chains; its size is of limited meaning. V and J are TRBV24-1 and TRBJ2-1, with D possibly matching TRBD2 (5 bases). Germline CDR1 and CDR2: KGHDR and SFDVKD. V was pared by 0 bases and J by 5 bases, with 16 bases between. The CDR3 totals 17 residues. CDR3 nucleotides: TGTGCCACCAGTGATTTGCCTAGCCCAAATCCAAACAATGAGCAGTTCTTC. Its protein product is CATSDLPSPNPNNEQFF.

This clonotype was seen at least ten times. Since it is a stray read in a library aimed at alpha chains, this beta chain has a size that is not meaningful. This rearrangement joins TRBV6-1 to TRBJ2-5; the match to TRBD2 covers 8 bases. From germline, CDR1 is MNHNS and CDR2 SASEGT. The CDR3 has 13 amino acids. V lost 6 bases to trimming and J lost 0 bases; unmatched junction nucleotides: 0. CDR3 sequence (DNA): TGTGCCAGCAGGCGGGAGGACCAAGAGACCCAGTACTTC. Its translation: CASRREDQETQYF.

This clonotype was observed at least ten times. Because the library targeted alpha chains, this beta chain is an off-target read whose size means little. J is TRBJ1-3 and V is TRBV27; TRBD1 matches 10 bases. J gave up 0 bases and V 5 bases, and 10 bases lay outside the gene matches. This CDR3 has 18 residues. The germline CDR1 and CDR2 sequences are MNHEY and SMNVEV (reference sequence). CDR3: CASSPYSTGGVSGNTIYF. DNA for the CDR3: TGTGCCAGCAGTCCATATTCGACAGGGGGCGTCTCTGGAAACACCATATATTTT.

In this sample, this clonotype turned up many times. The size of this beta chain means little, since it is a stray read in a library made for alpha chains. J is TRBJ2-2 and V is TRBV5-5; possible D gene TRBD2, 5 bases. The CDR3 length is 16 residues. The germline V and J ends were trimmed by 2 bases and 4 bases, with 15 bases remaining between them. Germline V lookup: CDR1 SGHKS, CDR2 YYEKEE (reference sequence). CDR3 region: CASSLAEKRATGELFF. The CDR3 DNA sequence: TGTGCCAGCAGCTTAGCCGAGAAGAGGGCCACCGGGGAGCTGTTTTTT. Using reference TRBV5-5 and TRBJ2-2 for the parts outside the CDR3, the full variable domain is DAGVTQSPTHLIKTRGQQVTLRCSPISGHKSVSWYQQVLGQGPQFIFQYYEKEERGRGNFPDRFSARQFPNYSSELNVNALLLGDSALYLCASSLAEKRATGELFFGEGSRLTVL.

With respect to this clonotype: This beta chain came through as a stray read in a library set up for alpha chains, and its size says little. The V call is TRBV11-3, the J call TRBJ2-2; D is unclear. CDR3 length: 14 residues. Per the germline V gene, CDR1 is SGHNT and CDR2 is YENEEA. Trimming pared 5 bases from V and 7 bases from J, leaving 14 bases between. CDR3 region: CASSVSSSIGELFF. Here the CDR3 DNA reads TGTGCCAGCAGCGTAAGCAGCAGTATCGGGGAGCTGTTTTTT.

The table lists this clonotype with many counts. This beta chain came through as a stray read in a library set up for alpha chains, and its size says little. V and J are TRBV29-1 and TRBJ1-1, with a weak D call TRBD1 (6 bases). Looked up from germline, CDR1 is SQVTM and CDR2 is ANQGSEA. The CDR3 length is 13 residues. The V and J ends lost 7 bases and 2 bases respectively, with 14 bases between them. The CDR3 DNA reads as TGCAGCGCCGATACAGGGACCAACACTGAAGCTTTCTTT. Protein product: CSADTGTNTEAFF.

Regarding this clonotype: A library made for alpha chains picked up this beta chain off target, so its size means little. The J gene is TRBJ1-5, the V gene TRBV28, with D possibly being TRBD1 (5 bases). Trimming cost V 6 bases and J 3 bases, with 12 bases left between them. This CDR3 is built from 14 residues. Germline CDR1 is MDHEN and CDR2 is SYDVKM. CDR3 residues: CASRGTGYNQPQHF. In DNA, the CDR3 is TGTGCCAGCAGGGGGACGGGTTACAATCAGCCCCAGCATTTT.

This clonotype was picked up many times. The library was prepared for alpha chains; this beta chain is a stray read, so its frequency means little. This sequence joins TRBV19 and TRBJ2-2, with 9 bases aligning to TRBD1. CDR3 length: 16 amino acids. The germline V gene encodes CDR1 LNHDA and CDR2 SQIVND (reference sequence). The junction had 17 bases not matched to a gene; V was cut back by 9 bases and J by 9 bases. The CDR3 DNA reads TGTGCCAGCCTACCCAGGGGGACAGGGAGAAGGAGGGAGCTGTTTTTT. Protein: CASLPRGTGRRRELFF.

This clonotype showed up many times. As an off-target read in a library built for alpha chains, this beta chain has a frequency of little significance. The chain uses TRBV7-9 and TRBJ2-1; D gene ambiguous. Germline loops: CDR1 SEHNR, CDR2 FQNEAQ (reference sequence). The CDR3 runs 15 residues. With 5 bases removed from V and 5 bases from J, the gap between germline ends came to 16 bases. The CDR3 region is CASSKFGGADNEQFF. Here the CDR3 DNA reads TGTGCCAGCAGCAAGTTTGGTGGAGCCGACAATGAGCAGTTCTTC. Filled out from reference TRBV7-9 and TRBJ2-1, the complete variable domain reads DTGVSQNPRHKITKRGQNVTFRCDPISEHNRLYWYRQTLGQGPEFLTYFQNEAQLEKSRLLSDRFSAERPKGSFSTLEIQRTEQGDSAMYLCASSKFGGADNEQFFGPGTRLTVL.

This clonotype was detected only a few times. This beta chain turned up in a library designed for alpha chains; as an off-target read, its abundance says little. The CDR3 DNA follows: TGTGCCAGCAGCCCACAGGGGCGTGAAAAACTGTTTTTT. This codes for CASSPQGREKLFF. The chain combines TRBV9 with TRBJ1-4; TRBD1 matches at 7 bases. The V gene's germline CDR1 is SGDLS and CDR2 YYNGEE. This CDR3 has 13 amino acids. The V segment lost 4 bases and the J segment 7 bases; nucleotides outside the gene matches: 4.

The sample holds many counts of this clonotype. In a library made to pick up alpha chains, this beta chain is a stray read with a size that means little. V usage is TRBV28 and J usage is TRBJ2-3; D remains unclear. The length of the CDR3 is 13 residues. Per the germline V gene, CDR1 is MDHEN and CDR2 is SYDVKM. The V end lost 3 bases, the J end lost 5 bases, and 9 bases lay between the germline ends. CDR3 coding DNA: TGTGCCAGCAGTTTTAGCCCGGGAGATACGCAGTATTTT. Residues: CASSFSPGDTQYF.

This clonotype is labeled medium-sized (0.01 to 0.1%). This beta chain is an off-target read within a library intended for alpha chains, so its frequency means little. The CDR3 nucleotides are TGTGCCACTCGACTAGGAACTAGCACAGATACGCAGTATTTT. It translates to CATRLGTSTDTQYF. The rearrangement links TRBV10-3 to TRBJ2-3; D perhaps matches TRBD2 (6 bases). The CDR3 has 14 residues. Germline CDR1 reads ENHRY; CDR2 reads SYGVKD. The V end was cut by 10 bases, the J end by 0 bases, with 14 bases between.

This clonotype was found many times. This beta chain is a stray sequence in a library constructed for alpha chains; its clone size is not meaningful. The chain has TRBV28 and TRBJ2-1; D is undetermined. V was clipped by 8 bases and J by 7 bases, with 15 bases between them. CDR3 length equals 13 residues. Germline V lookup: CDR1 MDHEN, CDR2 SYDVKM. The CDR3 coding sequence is TGTGCCAGCGCCTTTACGTTGTCGAATGAGCAGTTCTTC. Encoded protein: CASAFTLSNEQFF.

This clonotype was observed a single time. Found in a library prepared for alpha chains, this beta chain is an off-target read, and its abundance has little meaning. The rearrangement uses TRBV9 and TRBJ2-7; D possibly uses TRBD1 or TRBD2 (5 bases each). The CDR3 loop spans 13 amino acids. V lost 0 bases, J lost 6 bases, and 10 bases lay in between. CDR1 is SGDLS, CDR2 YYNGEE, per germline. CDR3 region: CASSVGSGTEQYV. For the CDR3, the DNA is TGTGCCAGCAGCGTAGGATCGGGGACCGAGCAGTACGTC.

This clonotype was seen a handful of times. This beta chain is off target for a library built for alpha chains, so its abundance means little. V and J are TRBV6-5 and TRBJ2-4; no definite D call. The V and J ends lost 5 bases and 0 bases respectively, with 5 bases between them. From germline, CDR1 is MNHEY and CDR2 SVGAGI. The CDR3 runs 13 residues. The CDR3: CASSPLAKNIQYF. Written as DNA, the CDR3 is TGTGCCAGCAGTCCACTAGCCAAAAACATTCAGTACTTC.

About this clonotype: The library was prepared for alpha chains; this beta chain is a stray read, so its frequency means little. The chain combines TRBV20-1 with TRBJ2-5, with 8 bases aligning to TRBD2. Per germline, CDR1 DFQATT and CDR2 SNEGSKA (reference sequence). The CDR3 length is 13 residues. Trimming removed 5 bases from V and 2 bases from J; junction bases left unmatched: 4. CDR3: CSAPLAGQETQYF. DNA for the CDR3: TGCAGTGCTCCCTTAGCGGGACAAGAGACCCAGTACTTC.

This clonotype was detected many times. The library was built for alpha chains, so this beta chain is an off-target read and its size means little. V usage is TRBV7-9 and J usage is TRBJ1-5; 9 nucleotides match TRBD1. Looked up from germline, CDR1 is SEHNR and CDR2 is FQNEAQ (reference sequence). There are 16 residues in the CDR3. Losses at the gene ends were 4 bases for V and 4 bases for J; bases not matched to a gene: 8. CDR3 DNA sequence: TGTGCCAGCAGCTCCGCCGGGACAGGGCTAAATCAGCCCCAGCATTTT. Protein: CASSSAGTGLNQPQHF.

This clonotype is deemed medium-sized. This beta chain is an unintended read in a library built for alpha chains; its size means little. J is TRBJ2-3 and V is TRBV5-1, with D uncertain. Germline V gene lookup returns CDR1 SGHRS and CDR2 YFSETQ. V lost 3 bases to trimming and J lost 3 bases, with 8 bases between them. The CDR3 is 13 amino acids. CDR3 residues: CASSSSRTDTQYF. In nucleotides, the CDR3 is TGCGCCAGCAGCTCGTCGAGGACAGATACGCAGTATTTT.

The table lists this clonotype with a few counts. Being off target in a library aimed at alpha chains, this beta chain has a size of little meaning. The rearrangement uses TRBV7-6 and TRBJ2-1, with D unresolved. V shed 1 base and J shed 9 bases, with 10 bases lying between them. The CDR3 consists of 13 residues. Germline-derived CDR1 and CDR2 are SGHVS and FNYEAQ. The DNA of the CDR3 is TGTGCCAGCAGCTTAGGGGCATGGAGTGAGCAGTTCTTC. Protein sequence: CASSLGAWSEQFF.

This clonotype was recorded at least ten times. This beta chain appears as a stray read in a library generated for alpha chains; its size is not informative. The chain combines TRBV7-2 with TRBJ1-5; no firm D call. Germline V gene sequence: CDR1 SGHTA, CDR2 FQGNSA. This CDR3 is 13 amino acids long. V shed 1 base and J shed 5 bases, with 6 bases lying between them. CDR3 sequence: CASSLEPDQPQHF. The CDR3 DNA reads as TGTGCCAGCAGCTTAGAGCCCGATCAGCCCCAGCATTTT. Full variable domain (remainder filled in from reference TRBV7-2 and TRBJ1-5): GAGVSQSPSNKVTEKGKDVELRCDPISGHTALYWYRQSLGQGLEFLIYFQGNSAPDKSGLPSDRFSAERTGGSVSTLTIQRTQQEDSAVYLCASSLEPDQPQHFGDGTRLSIL.

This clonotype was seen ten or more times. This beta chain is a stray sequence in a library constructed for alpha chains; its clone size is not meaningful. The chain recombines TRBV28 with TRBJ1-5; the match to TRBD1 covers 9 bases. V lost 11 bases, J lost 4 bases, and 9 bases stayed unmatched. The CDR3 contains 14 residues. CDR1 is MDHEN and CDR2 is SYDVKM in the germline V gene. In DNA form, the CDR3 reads TGTGCCGGAAAGAACAGGGGGCGGAATCAGCCCCAGCATTTT. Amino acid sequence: CAGKNRGRNQPQHF.

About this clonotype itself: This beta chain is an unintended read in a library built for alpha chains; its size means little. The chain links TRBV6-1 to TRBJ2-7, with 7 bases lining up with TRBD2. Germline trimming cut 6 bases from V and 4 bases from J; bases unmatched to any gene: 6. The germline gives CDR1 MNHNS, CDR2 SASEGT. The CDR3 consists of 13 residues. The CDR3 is CASRPAGRYEQYV. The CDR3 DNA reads TGTGCCAGCAGACCAGCGGGGCGATACGAGCAGTACGTC.

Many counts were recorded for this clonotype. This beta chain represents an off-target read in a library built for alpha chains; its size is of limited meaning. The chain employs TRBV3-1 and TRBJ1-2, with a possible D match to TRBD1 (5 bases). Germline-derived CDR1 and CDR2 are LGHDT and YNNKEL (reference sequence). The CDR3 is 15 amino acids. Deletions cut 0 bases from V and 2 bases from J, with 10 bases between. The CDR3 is CASSQDLEGNYGYTF. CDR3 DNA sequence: TGTGCCAGCAGCCAAGATCTTGAGGGGAACTATGGCTACACCTTC.